This paragraph covers one TCR beta chain sequence. Its antigen remains unknown. Original processing notes: After removing out-of-frame reads, around 2 million distinct TCRbeta sequences remained. Sequenced by immunoSEQ multiplex PCR; TCRdb stores in-frame clones only, minus some. V and J calls and clone size are those listed in that table; D and trimming were worked out from the DNA. The repertoire includes some 58,000 clones, around 77% of them detected once, and nearly 0.9% sits in the top ten. Single viable CD3+CD4+CD8-CD45RO+ cells were sorted as the memory CD4+ T cells. After thawing, CD4+ T cells were positively selected. The source of the sample is a study of memory CD4+ T cells and cytomegalovirus serostatus. Findings and caveats of the study: About 40% of the roughly 150 known CMV-associated TCRbeta sequences appeared in CD4+ memory.

V lost 2 bases to trimming and J lost 3 bases, with 13 bases between them. Germline V lookup: CDR1 SGHVS, CDR2 FQNEAQ. The CDR3 covers 15 residues. The chain uses TRBV7-8 and TRBJ1-1; no firm D call. The sequence derives from an adult in good health and CMV-seronegative. Sequencing input: memory CD4+ T cells from blood. This CDR3 is CASSLFQESYTEAFF. Written as DNA, the CDR3 is TGTGCCAGCAGCTTATTTCAGGAGAGTTACACTGAAGCTTTCTTT. The whole variable domain, filled in from reference TRBV7-8 and TRBJ1-1, reads GAGVSQSPRYKVAKRGQDVALRCDPISGHVSLFWYQQALGQGPEFLTYFQNEAQLDKSGLPSDRFFAERPEGSVSTLKIQRTQQEDSAVYLCASSLFQESYTEAFFGQGTRLTVV.